The rows below give T cell receptor beta chains drawn from one sample of a study of Graves' ophthalmopathy and Graves' hyperthyroidism. TCRdb re-analysed the multiplex PCR reads in MiXCR, keeping a single row per CDR3 protein. The sample consists of about 210,000 distinct CDR3 sequences, approximately 28% of them appearing once. Sequencing used peripheral blood. Every receptor here comes from a man between 45 and 60 years old with Graves' ophthalmopathy. Both conserved end residues are part of each CDR3. D genes are given only for firm matches. Clone size, where shown, is once, few, many, or a class for clones that have expanded.

.,12,TRBV6-2/TRBV6-3,TRBJ1-5,.,TGTGCCAGCAGTTACGTGGAAGGGCCCCAGCATTTT,CASSYVEGPQHF
.,17,TRBV28,TRBJ1-1,.,TGTGCCAGCAGTTTCCGACGGGAGGGCCTCTTGAACACTGAAGCTTTCTTT,CASSFRREGLLNTEAFF
many,15,TRBV7-7,TRBJ2-5,.,TGTGCTAGCAGCTTAGCGCGGAGCGGTCAGGAGACCCAGTACTTC,CASSLARSGQETQYF
many,14,TRBV28,TRBJ2-7,TRBD1,TGTGCCAGCACCATACAGGGGGCGATGTACGAGCAGTACTTC,CASTIQGAMYEQYF
.,12,TRBV7-2,TRBJ2-5,.,TGTGCCAGCAGGAAACAGGGCGAGACCCAGTACTTC,CASRKQGETQYF
large,14,TRBV19,TRBJ2-2,TRBD2,TGTGCCAGTAGTACAGCCAGCGGGAGCGGAGAGCTGTTTTTT,CASSTASGSGELFF
many,14,TRBV2,TRBJ2-7,TRBD2,TGTGCCAGCAGTGAAAGGGGGACTAGCTACGAGCAGTACTTC,CASSERGTSYEQYF
many,16,TRBV6-1,TRBJ2-5,TRBD1,TGTGCCAGCAGTGACCCGGGACAGGGGTATGGAGAGACCCAGTACTTC,CASSDPGQGYGETQYF
many,14,TRBV28,TRBJ2-7,TRBD1,TGTGCCAGCAGTTTCGACAGGGTCTCTTACGAGCAGTACTTC,CASSFDRVSYEQYF
many,16,TRBV5-5,TRBJ2-5,.,TGTGCCAGCAGCTTGGCCTTACAGATTGACCTGGAGACCCAGTACTTC,CASSLALQIDLETQYF
many,14,TRBV30,TRBJ2-3,.,TGTGCCTGGAGTGTCGGGGGATCAACAGATACGCAGTATTTT,CAWSVGGSTDTQYF
many,14,TRBV7-2,TRBJ1-2,TRBD1,TGTGCCAGCAGCGGGTCGACAGGGAACTATGGCTACACCTTC,CASSGSTGNYGYTF
.,14,TRBV12-3/TRBV12-4,TRBJ2-7,.,TGTGCCAGCAGGCCTCCGGGACATCCCTACGAGCAGTACTTC,CASRPPGHPYEQYF
.,15,TRBV6-1,TRBJ1-2,TRBD1,TGTGCCAGCAGTGCACATCCGGGACAGGATGACGGCTACACCTTC,CASSAHPGQDDGYTF
many,12,TRBV27,TRBJ1-1,.,TGTGCCAGCAGTTTTCGGGGGGAGGGAGCTTTCTTT,CASSFRGEGAFF
many,15,TRBV2,TRBJ1-3,TRBD1,TGTGCCAGCAGCGCCGGGACAGGACTAAGAAACACCATATATTTT,CASSAGTGLRNTIYF
many,16,TRBV12-3/TRBV12-4,TRBJ2-2,TRBD1,TGTGCCAGCAGGCACACAGGGGGCGGTCAGAGCGGGGAGCTGTTTTTT,CASRHTGGGQSGELFF